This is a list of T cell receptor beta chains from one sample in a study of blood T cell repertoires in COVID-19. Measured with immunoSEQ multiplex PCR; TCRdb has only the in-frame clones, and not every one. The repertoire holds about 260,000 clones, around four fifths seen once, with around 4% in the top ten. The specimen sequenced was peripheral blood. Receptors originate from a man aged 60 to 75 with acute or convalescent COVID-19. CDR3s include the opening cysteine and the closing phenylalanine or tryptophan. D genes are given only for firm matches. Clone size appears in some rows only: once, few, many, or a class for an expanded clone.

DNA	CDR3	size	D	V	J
TGTGCCTGGAGTCCTGGACTAGGTACAGATACGCAGTATTTT	CAWSPGLGTDTQYF	NA	TRBD2	TRBV30	TRBJ2-3
TGTGCCATCAGTGATACTGACCGTTCGGGTAATGAAAAACTGTTTTTT	CAISDTDRSGNEKLFF	NA	NA	TRBV10-3	TRBJ1-4
TGTGCCAGCAGTCGGGGGGGGGACGTGAACACTGAAGCTTTCTTT	CASSRGGDVNTEAFF	NA	NA	TRBV27	TRBJ1-1
TGTGCCAGCAGCCTCCGGGGGGTAAACACCGGGGAGCTGTTTTTT	CASSLRGVNTGELFF	NA	TRBD2	TRBV3-1/TRBV3-2	TRBJ2-2
TGTGCCAGCAGTTACGGGACAGGGGAGGGTCAGCCCCAGCATTTT	CASSYGTGEGQPQHF	few	TRBD1	TRBV6-6	TRBJ1-5
TGTGCCAGCAGTTTAACTAGCGGGTATGGTTTAAGGCAGTTCTTC	CASSLTSGYGLRQFF	NA	TRBD2	TRBV27	TRBJ2-1
TGTGCCAGCAGTTTAGCTGATGGAGGTCGGAACACCTTC	CASSLADGGRNTF	NA	NA	TRBV12-3/TRBV12-4	TRBJ1-2
TGTGCCAGCAGGGGGACAAAAATGAACACTGAAGCTTTCTTT	CASRGTKMNTEAFF	few	NA	TRBV27	TRBJ1-1
TGTGCCAGCAGCCTTGGACTAAATTCGAACACCGGGGAGCTGTTTTTT	CASSLGLNSNTGELFF	NA	NA	TRBV11-1	TRBJ2-2
TGCGCCAGCAGCTTACTAGCGGGACTAAGGGGCGGGGAGCTGTTTTTT	CASSLLAGLRGGELFF	NA	TRBD2	TRBV5-1	TRBJ2-2
TGTGCCAGCAGCCGCGCAGGGGTACAATCACCCCTCCACTTT	CASSRAGVQSPLHF	NA	NA	TRBV14	TRBJ1-6
TGTGCCAGCAGCTTAAAAGTCAGGGGGCCATATAGCAATCAGCCCCAGCATTTT	CASSLKVRGPYSNQPQHF	NA	TRBD1	TRBV7-2	TRBJ1-5
TGTGCCAGCGAGGAGAGTAGCGGGAGCTATGAGCAGTTCTTC	CASEESSGSYEQFF	NA	TRBD2	TRBV28	TRBJ2-1
TGTGCCAGCAGCCAGGAAGGGGGCAGGTACGAGCAGTACTTC	CASSQEGGRYEQYF	NA	TRBD1	TRBV4-2	TRBJ2-7
TGTGCCAGCAGTTTATGGGGGACAGGGGCGGGCACTGAAGCTTTCTTT	CASSLWGTGAGTEAFF	NA	TRBD1	TRBV28	TRBJ1-1
TGCGCCAGCAGCCAAGATGGGGGACAGCTTTCCTACGAGCAGTACTTC	CASSQDGGQLSYEQYF	NA	TRBD1	TRBV4-3	TRBJ2-7
TGTGCCACCAGCAGAGATGGAAGAGGGCCCGTCGAGACCCAGTACTTC	CATSRDGRGPVETQYF	NA	NA	TRBV15	TRBJ2-5
TGTGCCAGCAGCCCGGACAGGGCAGAGACCCAGTACTTC	CASSPDRAETQYF	NA	TRBD1	TRBV12-3/TRBV12-4	TRBJ2-5
TGTGCCATCTCGGCAGGGGAGGGATCTGGAAACACCATATATTTT	CAISAGEGSGNTIYF	NA	NA	TRBV10-3	TRBJ1-3
TGTGCCAGCAGCCAAGTCTCATCGGGGAGAGAGACCCAGTACTTC	CASSQVSSGRETQYF	NA	NA	TRBV3-1/TRBV3-2	TRBJ2-5
TGTGCCAGCACTCGGGGGGGGCTCACTGAAGCTTTCTTT	CASTRGGLTEAFF	NA	NA	TRBV27	TRBJ1-1
TGTGCCAGTAGTAAGGACACCAATCAGCCCCAGCATTTT	CASSKDTNQPQHF	NA	NA	TRBV19	TRBJ1-5
TGTGCCAGCAGCTTAGGCCAGATCTACGAGCAGTACTTC	CASSLGQIYEQYF	NA	NA	TRBV7-9	TRBJ2-7
TGCGCCAGCAGCTTTATGGAGGGACCTCTTTCCTACGAGCAGTACTTC	CASSFMEGPLSYEQYF	few	NA	TRBV5-1	TRBJ2-7
TGTGCCAGCAGCTTTAGCGGGAGGGCTACCGAGCAGTACTTC	CASSFSGRATEQYF	NA	TRBD2	TRBV7-2	TRBJ2-7
TGTGCCTGCCCCCCCCCAGACCAGGGCTCCTCTGGAAACACCATATATTTT	CACPPPDQGSSGNTIYF	few	NA	TRBV7-9	TRBJ1-3
TGTGCCAGCAGCGCCGGGACAGGGGAAAAACTGTTTTTT	CASSAGTGEKLFF	NA	TRBD1	TRBV6-4	TRBJ1-4
TGTGCCAGCAAAAAAGAGGCCTACGAGCAGTACTTC	CASKKEAYEQYF	NA	NA	TRBV6-6	TRBJ2-7
TGTGCCAGTAGCCCGGGACAGGGGCCGATCCTGCCCCAGCATTTT	CASSPGQGPILPQHF	once	TRBD1	TRBV19	TRBJ1-5
TGTGCCAGCGGTGGGAGTCCAACAGATACGCAGTATTTT	CASGGSPTDTQYF	once	NA	TRBV2	TRBJ2-3
TGCGCCAGCAGCCTCCTATTCCCGACAGGGGAGCACGAGCAGTACTTC	CASSLLFPTGEHEQYF	NA	TRBD1	TRBV5-1	TRBJ2-7
TGTGCCAGCAGCTCTAGGGCGGGGACTAGCGGAAACATTCAGTACTTC	CASSSRAGTSGNIQYF	once	TRBD2	TRBV7-2	TRBJ2-4
TGTGCCAGTAGCACGATTCGACTAGCGGGTTTTAGAACCGGGGAGCTGTTTTTT	CASSTIRLAGFRTGELFF	NA	TRBD2	TRBV19	TRBJ2-2
TGTGCCAGCAGTCATCGGCTCGGGGCAGGGGGCGCGGAGGTCTACGAGCAGTACTTC	CASSHRLGAGGAEVYEQYF	NA	TRBD1	TRBV6-2/TRBV6-3	TRBJ2-7
TGTGCCAGCAGCTTACCCGGTCTCGATACGCAGTATTTT	CASSLPGLDTQYF	NA	NA	TRBV7-9	TRBJ2-3
TGCGCCAGCAGCCAAGCTGGGGGGGGTGACAATGAGCAGTTCTTC	CASSQAGGGDNEQFF	NA	TRBD2	TRBV4-3	TRBJ2-1
TGTGCCAGCAGCTTAAGAGGGGGGACTAACAATGAGCAGTTCTTC	CASSLRGGTNNEQFF	once	NA	TRBV7-3	TRBJ2-1
TGCGCCAGCAGCGCCCAGAATACCGGGGAGCTGTTTTTT	CASSAQNTGELFF	few	NA	TRBV5-1	TRBJ2-2
TGTGCCAGCAGTGGAAGCGGGAGGTCCGGGGAGCAGTTCTTC	CASSGSGRSGEQFF	NA	TRBD2	TRBV25-1	TRBJ2-1
TGTGCCAGCTCACCACTACCTCCGCTTGGGAGGGGCGAAGGCTACGAGCAGTACTTC	CASSPLPPLGRGEGYEQYF	NA	TRBD2	TRBV18	TRBJ2-7
TGTGCCAGCAGCAAGAGGGCAGCATGGGAGGCCCAACCGGGCAATGAGCAGTTCTTC	CASSKRAAWEAQPGNEQFF	few	NA	TRBV21-1	TRBJ2-1
TGTGCCAGCAGGGGACAGGGCACTAATGAAAAACTGTTTTTT	CASRGQGTNEKLFF	NA	TRBD1	TRBV27	TRBJ1-4
TGTGCCAGCAGTTACTCGATCGGGACAGTTTCCACTGAAGCTTTCTTT	CASSYSIGTVSTEAFF	NA	TRBD1	TRBV6-2/TRBV6-3	TRBJ1-1
TGTGCCAGCAGCGATCACAGGGGTCGGACTGAAGCTTTCTTT	CASSDHRGRTEAFF	NA	TRBD1	TRBV3-1/TRBV3-2	TRBJ1-1
TGTGCCAGCAGCGTAGCTGACCTGGGGCTAGCGGTCTCCTACGAGCAGTACTTC	CASSVADLGLAVSYEQYF	few	TRBD2	TRBV9	TRBJ2-7
TGTGCCAGCAGCATACAGGGGACTAGAAATGGCGAGCAGTACTTC	CASSIQGTRNGEQYF	NA	NA	TRBV11-1	TRBJ2-7
TGCGCCAGCAGTGGTGGGGGAGGAGATACGCAGTATTTT	CASSGGGGDTQYF	NA	NA	TRBV5-1	TRBJ2-3
TGTGCCACCAGCCGCCTGGTGGGGCTCGAGCAGTACTTC	CATSRLVGLEQYF	NA	NA	TRBV15	TRBJ2-7
TGTGCCAGCAGCCCTTCCCCCGGACAGGGGTACAATGAGCAGTTCTTC	CASSPSPGQGYNEQFF	NA	TRBD1	TRBV14	TRBJ2-1